This T cell receptor beta chain was recovered during a study of blood T cell repertoires in COVID-19. Study details: There were acute and convalescent COVID-19 samples, and they came from the United States, Italy and Spain. In each case, the material was cDNA or gDNA derived from T cells, B-cell-depleted T cells, or PBMCs.

Only in-frame clones appear in the TCRdb table, and some are missing; sequencing was by immunoSEQ multiplex PCR. The repertoire consists of 130,000 to 150,000 clones, with 70% to 90% occurring once and the leading ten covering 1.2%. V lost 3 bases, J lost 5 bases, and 3 bases stayed unmatched. The CDR3 extends over 14 amino acids. Germline V gives CDR1 SGHNT, CDR2 YYREEE (reference sequence). Recruitment covered 20 to 25 US areas and drew participants whose ages spanned about 18 to 95 years. The sequence was obtained from a woman in her 30s with acute COVID-19. The chain is built from TRBV5-4 and TRBJ2-3; the match to TRBD1 covers 10 bases. What was sequenced was PBMCs or T cells enriched from blood (not recorded which). This CDR3 reads CASSYGQGGDTQYF. In nucleotides, the CDR3 is TGTGCCAGCAGCTACGGACAGGGGGGAGATACGCAGTATTTT.